These T cell receptor beta chains were read from a single sample in a study of blood T cell repertoires in COVID-19. The method was immunoSEQ multiplex PCR; TCRdb's version includes in-frame clones alone and lacks a portion of them. The sample holds roughly 250,000 clones, 60% to 75% seen once. The sample consisted of peripheral blood. The receptors here all came from a woman older than 75 with acute or convalescent COVID-19. Each CDR3 is given without its conserved first and last residue. The order of the fields is V gene, J gene, D gene, CDR3 protein. The D gene is left open where the match is weak.

V gene: TRBV6-5
J gene: TRBJ2-7
D gene: TRBD1
CDR3 protein: ASNPDRRSYEQY

V gene: TRBV6-1
J gene: TRBJ1-5
D gene: NA
CDR3 protein: ASSDGPGGNQPQH

V gene: TRBV7-6
J gene: TRBJ2-1
D gene: TRBD2
CDR3 protein: ASSLDGTSGGAYNEQF

V gene: TRBV7-2
J gene: TRBJ1-1
D gene: NA
CDR3 protein: ASSLYEESTEAF

V gene: TRBV6-6
J gene: TRBJ2-7
D gene: NA
CDR3 protein: ASSRYRANYLAEQY

V gene: TRBV20-1
J gene: TRBJ2-7
D gene: NA
CDR3 protein: SASGDYEQY

V gene: TRBV27
J gene: TRBJ1-1
D gene: NA
CDR3 protein: ASSLRGALGNTEAF

V gene: TRBV2
J gene: TRBJ2-3
D gene: NA
CDR3 protein: ASRAMTGSTDTQY

V gene: TRBV18
J gene: TRBJ2-3
D gene: NA
CDR3 protein: ASSPSRVRGDTQY

V gene: TRBV19
J gene: TRBJ1-1
D gene: NA
CDR3 protein: ASRISGGGAF

V gene: TRBV19
J gene: TRBJ1-2
D gene: NA
CDR3 protein: ASTQAGAYGYT

V gene: TRBV28
J gene: TRBJ1-2
D gene: NA
CDR3 protein: ASTFGGTNYGYT

V gene: TRBV5-5
J gene: TRBJ2-4
D gene: NA
CDR3 protein: ASSLVPSLGLNIQY

V gene: TRBV25-1
J gene: TRBJ1-6
D gene: TRBD1
CDR3 protein: ASSAHGQGGNSPLH

V gene: TRBV5-1
J gene: TRBJ2-2
D gene: NA
CDR3 protein: ASSLEANTGELF

V gene: TRBV27
J gene: TRBJ2-3
D gene: TRBD2
CDR3 protein: ASSPGTSVTDTQY

V gene: TRBV19
J gene: TRBJ2-2
D gene: TRBD2
CDR3 protein: ASRPGSGVQTGELF

V gene: TRBV5-6
J gene: TRBJ1-4
D gene: TRBD1
CDR3 protein: ASSPTGAPNEKLF

V gene: TRBV9
J gene: TRBJ1-1
D gene: TRBD1
CDR3 protein: ASSPNLDRGAEVF

V gene: TRBV7-8
J gene: TRBJ2-5
D gene: TRBD2
CDR3 protein: ASSYSGGALQTQY

V gene: TRBV4-3
J gene: TRBJ2-6
D gene: TRBD2
CDR3 protein: ASSQDVTGGSHSGANVLT

V gene: TRBV2
J gene: TRBJ1-6
D gene: NA
CDR3 protein: ASIPLRAGGNSPLH

V gene: TRBV2
J gene: TRBJ1-6
D gene: TRBD1
CDR3 protein: ASSEEGQNNSPLH

V gene: TRBV2
J gene: TRBJ1-1
D gene: TRBD1
CDR3 protein: ASSGQGVNTEAF

V gene: TRBV2
J gene: TRBJ2-1
D gene: NA
CDR3 protein: ASSVSSSGYNEQF

V gene: TRBV6-5
J gene: TRBJ2-5
D gene: NA
CDR3 protein: ASSWNRERGTQY

V gene: TRBV5-1
J gene: TRBJ1-4
D gene: NA
CDR3 protein: ASSPGGGRREKLF

V gene: TRBV15
J gene: TRBJ2-7
D gene: TRBD1
CDR3 protein: ATSADRASYEQY

V gene: TRBV20-1
J gene: TRBJ2-3
D gene: TRBD1
CDR3 protein: SASQDREIDTQY

V gene: TRBV4-1
J gene: TRBJ2-1
D gene: NA
CDR3 protein: ASSRHEEEQF

V gene: TRBV27
J gene: TRBJ2-7
D gene: TRBD2
CDR3 protein: ASSLSSIWTSGYEQY

V gene: TRBV18
J gene: TRBJ1-4
D gene: TRBD1
CDR3 protein: ASSKGAQEKLF

V gene: TRBV7-2
J gene: TRBJ2-5
D gene: TRBD2
CDR3 protein: ASSRLAGGVETQY

V gene: TRBV5-4
J gene: TRBJ1-2
D gene: NA
CDR3 protein: ASSLQGRANYGYT

V gene: TRBV3-1/TRBV3-2
J gene: TRBJ1-1
D gene: TRBD1
CDR3 protein: ASSQGQGKTEAF

V gene: TRBV27
J gene: TRBJ1-2
D gene: TRBD1
CDR3 protein: ASSASGGAGGYT